A selection of T cell receptor beta chains follows, all from one sample in a study of T cells after somatic rescue of genetic block. TCRdb keeps only in-frame clones here, not all; method: immunoSEQ multiplex PCR. Of under 150,000 clones in the sample, about 93% were seen once. The sequenced material came from peripheral blood mononuclear cells (PBMCs). Receptors originate from a woman aged 18-29 years. Both conserved end residues are part of each CDR3. Fields, in order: CDR3 protein, CDR3 DNA, J gene, D gene, clone size, V gene. D genes are given only for firm matches. Some rows mark clone size as missing; the rest say once, few, many or name a class of expanded clone.

CDR3: CASSQEEAGQEKLFF
DNA: TGTGCCAGCAGCCAAGAGGAGGCAGGGCAAGAAAAACTGTTTTTT
J: TRBJ1-4
D: NA
size: NA
V: TRBV4-2

CDR3: CASSYGMANTEAFF
DNA: TGTGCCAGCAGTTACGGGATGGCGAACACTGAAGCTTTCTTT
J: TRBJ1-1
D: NA
size: NA
V: TRBV6-5

CDR3: CASSMAQDSFNQPQHF
DNA: TGTGCCAGTAGTATGGCGCAGGACAGCTTCAATCAGCCCCAGCATTTT
J: TRBJ1-5
D: NA
size: NA
V: TRBV19

CDR3: CASSPGQGGTYEQYF
DNA: TGTGCCAGCAGTCCCGGACAGGGAGGGACCTACGAGCAGTACTTC
J: TRBJ2-7
D: NA
size: NA
V: TRBV6-6

CDR3: CASSLDWGNTGELFF
DNA: TGTGCCAGCAGCTTAGATTGGGGTAACACCGGGGAGCTGTTTTTT
J: TRBJ2-2
D: NA
size: NA
V: TRBV11-2

CDR3: CASSLNPSGIYGYTF
DNA: TGTGCCAGCAGCTTAAATCCCAGCGGAATCTATGGCTACACCTTC
J: TRBJ1-2
D: NA
size: NA
V: TRBV7-6

CDR3: CASSLGLRSGQVRDEQYF
DNA: TGTGCCAGCAGCTTAGGCCTCAGGAGCGGACAGGTTCGGGACGAGCAGTACTTC
J: TRBJ2-7
D: TRBD1
size: NA
V: TRBV13

CDR3: CASSPLYSAKSSISTDTQYF
DNA: TGCGCCAGCAGCCCCCTCTATAGCGCAAAATCCTCTATAAGCACAGATACGCAGTATTTT
J: TRBJ2-3
D: NA
size: NA
V: TRBV5-1

CDR3: CASSLLPLDRGEGNTEAFF
DNA: TGTGCCAGCAGCCTTCTTCCTCTTGACAGGGGAGAAGGGAACACTGAAGCTTTCTTT
J: TRBJ1-1
D: TRBD1
size: NA
V: TRBV14

CDR3: CASSRDSGVGETQYF
DNA: TGCGCCAGCAGCCGGGATAGCGGGGTTGGGGAGACCCAGTACTTC
J: TRBJ2-5
D: TRBD2
size: NA
V: TRBV5-1

CDR3: CASRTGTAENTEAFF
DNA: TGTGCCAGTAGGACTGGGACAGCGGAGAACACTGAAGCTTTCTTT
J: TRBJ1-1
D: TRBD1
size: NA
V: TRBV19

CDR3: CASSISGVAGELFF
DNA: TGTGCCAGTAGTATTTCCGGGGTGGCGGGGGAGCTGTTTTTT
J: TRBJ2-2
D: NA
size: few
V: TRBV19

CDR3: CASSLRNYEQYF
DNA: TGTGCCAGCAGTTTACGTAACTACGAGCAGTACTTC
J: TRBJ2-7
D: NA
size: NA
V: TRBV28

CDR3: CASSQYTEAFF
DNA: TGCGCCAGCAGCCAGTACACTGAAGCTTTCTTT
J: TRBJ1-1
D: NA
size: NA
V: TRBV4-1

CDR3: CASSKEAADTQYF
DNA: TGTGCCAGCAGCAAAGAAGCTGCGGATACGCAGTATTTT
J: TRBJ2-3
D: NA
size: NA
V: TRBV21-1

CDR3: CASSFQGGGSDTQYF
DNA: TGTGCCAGCAGCTTCCAGGGGGGGGGCTCAGATACGCAGTATTTT
J: TRBJ2-3
D: NA
size: NA
V: TRBV5-4